The source of this T cell receptor (beta chain) is a study of blood T cells in healthy people across ages. Findings and caveats of the study: Estimated diversity that came from one million T cells was considered an underestimate. Whereas aged donors had fewer naive CD4+ cells, long-lived donors had more of them and higher diversity. Not knowing donor CMV status may have confounded expanded clonotype changes.

For the second PCR, which ran for 7 to 11 cycles, a sample-barcoded 5' primer and a J-beta primer mix were used. A single record per CDR3 protein comes from TCRdb applying MiXCR to the 5' RACE reads. Among 550,000 to 750,000 distinct CDR3 sequences, roughly 21% were seen once, and the ten largest hold under 4%. Note on this clonotype: The antigen is unknown.

The sequence derives from a man in his 70s in good health. The sequenced material came from blood.

CDR3 bases: TGTGCCAGCTCACTACAGGGGTGGACCTACGAGCAGTACTTC. Encoded protein: CASSLQGWTYEQYF. The chain is built from TRBV18 and TRBJ2-1, with 7 bases lining up with TRBD1. The J call could be wrong; TRBJ2-7 is a better fit for the DNA end. CDR1 KGHSH and CDR2 LQKENI come from the germline V gene. The CDR3 sequence is 14 residues long.